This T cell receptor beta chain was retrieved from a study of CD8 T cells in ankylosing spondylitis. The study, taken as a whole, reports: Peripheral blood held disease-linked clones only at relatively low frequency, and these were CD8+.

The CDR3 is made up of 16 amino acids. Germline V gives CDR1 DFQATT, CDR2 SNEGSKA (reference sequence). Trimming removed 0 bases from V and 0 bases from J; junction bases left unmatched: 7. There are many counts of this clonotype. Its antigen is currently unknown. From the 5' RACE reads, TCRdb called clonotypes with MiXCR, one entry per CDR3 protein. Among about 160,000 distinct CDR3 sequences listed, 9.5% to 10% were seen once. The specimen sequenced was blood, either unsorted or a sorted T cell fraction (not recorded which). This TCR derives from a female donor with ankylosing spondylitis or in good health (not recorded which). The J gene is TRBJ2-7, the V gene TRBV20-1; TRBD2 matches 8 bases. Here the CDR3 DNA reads TGCAGTGCTAGAGATCTGGCAAGCGGGAGCTCCTACGAGCAGTACTTC. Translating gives CSARDLASGSSYEQYF.